The rows below give T cell receptor beta chains drawn from one sample of a study of shared clonotypes between healthy human individuals. The data were produced by immunoSEQ multiplex PCR, yet TCRdb's version contains in-frame clones alone and is incomplete. The repertoire holds over a million clones, around 82% seen once, with roughly 0.65% in the top ten. Sequencing was carried out using memory CD4+ T cells from PBMCs. The receptor source for this set is a young man in good health. Some clones in this sample may be carry-over from other donors' samples. Each CDR3 is given with its conserved first and last residue. Fields, in order: clone size, J gene, D gene, V gene, CDR3 protein, CDR3 DNA. D genes are given only for firm matches. The size entry is marked missing in some rows and otherwise reads once, few, many or a size class.

abundance: -; j_gene: TRBJ2-5; d_gene: -; v_gene: TRBV11-2; CDR3aa: CASSLAPNFGGGTQYF; CDR3nt: TGTGCCAGCAGCCTCGCCCCAAACTTTGGAGGTGGGACCCAGTACTTC
abundance: few; j_gene: TRBJ1-1; d_gene: -; v_gene: TRBV2; CDR3aa: CASSVEEDTEAFF; CDR3nt: TGTGCCAGCAGTGTAGAGGAGGACACTGAAGCTTTCTTT
abundance: -; j_gene: TRBJ2-2; d_gene: -; v_gene: TRBV5-1; CDR3aa: CASSLAAGRELFF; CDR3nt: TGCGCCAGCAGCTTGGCCGCTGGGAGGGAGCTGTTTTTT
abundance: -; j_gene: TRBJ1-2; d_gene: -; v_gene: TRBV5-6; CDR3aa: CASSLGGTPGYGYTF; CDR3nt: TGTGCCAGCAGCTTGGGAGGGACCCCGGGGTATGGCTACACCTTC
abundance: -; j_gene: TRBJ1-2; d_gene: -; v_gene: TRBV7-2; CDR3aa: CASSNGVLGYTF; CDR3nt: TGTGCCAGCAGCAATGGGGTGCTTGGCTACACCTTC
abundance: -; j_gene: TRBJ2-7; d_gene: TRBD2; v_gene: TRBV6-1; CDR3aa: CASSAHERGYEQYF; CDR3nt: TGTGCCAGCAGTGCCCACGAGCGGGGATACGAGCAGTACTTC
abundance: -; j_gene: TRBJ2-2; d_gene: TRBD2; v_gene: TRBV10-3; CDR3aa: CAISDGAGGAGELFF; CDR3nt: TGTGCCATCAGTGACGGAGCGGGAGGGGCCGGGGAGCTGTTTTTT
abundance: -; j_gene: TRBJ1-2; d_gene: -; v_gene: TRBV15; CDR3aa: CATSRFALAGRGNYGYTF; CDR3nt: TGTGCCACCAGCAGATTTGCTCTGGCAGGTCGGGGGAACTATGGCTACACCTTC
abundance: -; j_gene: TRBJ2-7; d_gene: TRBD2; v_gene: TRBV6-6; CDR3aa: CASSRGVGYEQYF; CDR3nt: TGTGCCAGCAGTCGGGGGGTGGGCTACGAGCAGTACTTC
abundance: -; j_gene: TRBJ2-3; d_gene: TRBD2; v_gene: TRBV18; CDR3aa: CASSPPSGTDTQYF; CDR3nt: TGTGCCAGCTCACCACCTAGCGGGACAGATACGCAGTATTTT
abundance: -; j_gene: TRBJ2-4; d_gene: TRBD1; v_gene: TRBV7-9; CDR3aa: CASSLTGGSQYF; CDR3nt: TGTGCCAGCAGTTTAACAGGGGGCTCTCAGTACTTC
abundance: once; j_gene: TRBJ2-5; d_gene: -; v_gene: TRBV4-1; CDR3aa: CASSQGLLETQYF; CDR3nt: TGCGCCAGCAGTCAAGGGCTATTAGAGACCCAGTACTTC
abundance: -; j_gene: TRBJ1-4; d_gene: TRBD1; v_gene: TRBV28; CDR3aa: CASSRGQVPTNEKLFF; CDR3nt: TGTGCCAGCAGCCGAGGACAGGTGCCAACTAATGAAAAACTGTTTTTT
abundance: -; j_gene: TRBJ2-1; d_gene: TRBD2; v_gene: TRBV5-1; CDR3aa: CASSLAGGPSGGGEQFF; CDR3nt: TGCGCCAGCAGCTTGGCCGGCGGCCCCTCGGGAGGGGGTGAGCAGTTCTTC
abundance: few; j_gene: TRBJ1-5; d_gene: -; v_gene: TRBV28; CDR3aa: CASTYSNQPQHF; CDR3nt: TGTGCCAGCACTTATAGCAATCAGCCCCAGCATTTT
abundance: few; j_gene: TRBJ1-2; d_gene: -; v_gene: TRBV10-3; CDR3aa: CAISGRWGRDYGYTF; CDR3nt: TGTGCCATCAGTGGACGTTGGGGTCGAGACTATGGCTACACCTTC
abundance: -; j_gene: TRBJ1-1; d_gene: -; v_gene: TRBV10-1; CDR3aa: CASSDRWNTEAFF; CDR3nt: TGCGCCAGCAGTGACCGGTGGAACACTGAAGCTTTCTTT
abundance: -; j_gene: TRBJ2-1; d_gene: TRBD2; v_gene: TRBV5-1; CDR3aa: CASSRTSGNNEQFF; CDR3nt: TGCGCCAGCAGCCGGACTAGCGGTAACAATGAGCAGTTCTTC
abundance: many; j_gene: TRBJ2-3; d_gene: TRBD2; v_gene: TRBV5-1; CDR3aa: CASSLPLGLAGESITSSTDTQYF; CDR3nt: TGCGCCAGCAGCTTGCCTCTGGGGCTAGCGGGAGAGTCAATCACTTCGAGCACAGATACGCAGTATTTT
abundance: -; j_gene: TRBJ2-3; d_gene: TRBD2; v_gene: TRBV4-1; CDR3aa: CASSQGGSGSTDTQYF; CDR3nt: TGCGCCAGCAGCCAAGGAGGTAGCGGGAGCACAGATACGCAGTATTTT
abundance: -; j_gene: TRBJ1-4; d_gene: -; v_gene: TRBV6-5; CDR3aa: CASSRGGRGNEKLFF; CDR3nt: TGTGCCAGCAGTCGGGGGGGGAGGGGTAATGAAAAACTGTTTTTT
abundance: -; j_gene: TRBJ2-3; d_gene: -; v_gene: TRBV29-1; CDR3aa: CSATLSTDTQYF; CDR3nt: TGCAGCGCCACTCTCAGCACAGATACGCAGTATTTT
abundance: few; j_gene: TRBJ2-4; d_gene: -; v_gene: TRBV28; CDR3aa: CASTPGGEWNIQYF; CDR3nt: TGTGCCAGCACCCCAGGGGGGGAGTGGAACATTCAGTACTTC
abundance: -; j_gene: TRBJ2-7; d_gene: -; v_gene: TRBV4-3; CDR3aa: CASSQSPGYEQYF; CDR3nt: TGCGCCAGCAGCCAATCCCCGGGGTACGAGCAGTACTTC
abundance: -; j_gene: TRBJ1-1; d_gene: -; v_gene: TRBV18; CDR3aa: CASSPLGGSTEAFF; CDR3nt: TGTGCCAGCTCACCCCTCGGGGGAAGCACTGAAGCTTTCTTT
abundance: -; j_gene: TRBJ1-2; d_gene: -; v_gene: TRBV6-6; CDR3aa: CASRFPGRDGYTF; CDR3nt: TGTGCCAGCAGGTTCCCTGGGAGGGATGGCTACACCTTC
abundance: -; j_gene: TRBJ2-7; d_gene: TRBD2; v_gene: TRBV5-6; CDR3aa: CASSFFAGGPRFLYEQYF; CDR3nt: TGTGCCAGCAGCTTCTTTGCGGGAGGGCCGAGATTCCTCTACGAGCAGTACTTC
abundance: few; j_gene: TRBJ2-6; d_gene: -; v_gene: TRBV18; CDR3aa: CASSPRNSGANVLTF; CDR3nt: TGTGCCAGCTCACCCAGAAACTCTGGGGCCAACGTCCTGACTTTC
abundance: -; j_gene: TRBJ2-2; d_gene: -; v_gene: TRBV6-1; CDR3aa: CASSETEGFSTGELFF; CDR3nt: TGTGCCAGCAGTGAAACCGAGGGGTTCAGTACCGGGGAGCTGTTTTTT
abundance: -; j_gene: TRBJ2-7; d_gene: TRBD1; v_gene: TRBV9; CDR3aa: CASSAPGQGNPRQYF; CDR3nt: TGTGCCAGCAGCGCCCCGGGACAGGGGAACCCCCGGCAGTACTTC
abundance: -; j_gene: TRBJ2-3; d_gene: -; v_gene: TRBV7-9; CDR3aa: CASSRMGGGPDTQYF; CDR3nt: TGTGCCAGCAGCAGGATGGGGGGAGGCCCAGATACGCAGTATTTT
abundance: once; j_gene: TRBJ2-7; d_gene: -; v_gene: TRBV7-9; CDR3aa: CASSLVDKSYEQYF; CDR3nt: TGTGCCAGCAGCTTAGTAGACAAAAGCTACGAGCAGTACTTC
abundance: -; j_gene: TRBJ2-3; d_gene: TRBD2; v_gene: TRBV5-1; CDR3aa: CASSWTSGIATDTQYF; CDR3nt: TGCGCCAGCAGCTGGACTAGCGGGATCGCCACGGATACGCAGTATTTT
abundance: -; j_gene: TRBJ2-1; d_gene: -; v_gene: TRBV10-3; CDR3aa: CAINPSFGNNEQFF; CDR3nt: TGTGCCATCAATCCCTCTTTCGGTAACAATGAGCAGTTCTTC
abundance: -; j_gene: TRBJ2-7; d_gene: -; v_gene: TRBV7-3; CDR3aa: CASSRRTVHSYEQYF; CDR3nt: TGTGCCAGCAGCCGCAGGACAGTCCACTCCTACGAGCAGTACTTC
abundance: -; j_gene: TRBJ2-3; d_gene: TRBD1; v_gene: TRBV5-1; CDR3aa: CASSRGTGADTQYF; CDR3nt: TGCGCCAGCAGCCGCGGGACAGGGGCTGATACGCAGTATTTT
abundance: -; j_gene: TRBJ1-1; d_gene: -; v_gene: TRBV5-1; CDR3aa: CASSLADGMNTEAFF; CDR3nt: TGCGCCAGCAGCTTGGCCGACGGTATGAACACTGAAGCTTTCTTT
abundance: -; j_gene: TRBJ2-7; d_gene: TRBD1; v_gene: TRBV29-1; CDR3aa: CSVPAGGTGGAQYF; CDR3nt: TGCAGCGTTCCCGCAGGGGGGACAGGGGGCGCCCAGTACTTC
abundance: -; j_gene: TRBJ2-7; d_gene: TRBD1; v_gene: TRBV7-7; CDR3aa: CASSRGQGMSYEQYF; CDR3nt: TGTGCCAGCAGCCGAGGACAGGGGATGTCCTACGAGCAGTACTTC
abundance: -; j_gene: TRBJ1-5; d_gene: -; v_gene: TRBV30; CDR3aa: CAWSRGGPGQPQHF; CDR3nt: TGTGCCTGGAGTAGGGGGGGCCCCGGGCAGCCCCAGCATTTT
abundance: once; j_gene: TRBJ1-4; d_gene: -; v_gene: TRBV18; CDR3aa: CASSGLHATNEKLFF; CDR3nt: TGTGCCAGCTCGGGGCTCCATGCAACTAATGAAAAACTGTTTTTT
abundance: -; j_gene: TRBJ2-5; d_gene: -; v_gene: TRBV11-1; CDR3aa: CASRGNAQETQYF; CDR3nt: TGTGCCAGCAGGGGGAATGCCCAAGAGACCCAGTACTTC
abundance: -; j_gene: TRBJ1-6; d_gene: TRBD1; v_gene: TRBV29-1; CDR3aa: CSVGQGDSPLHF; CDR3nt: TGCAGCGTTGGCCAGGGGGATTCACCCCTCCACTTT
abundance: -; j_gene: TRBJ2-3; d_gene: TRBD2; v_gene: TRBV27; CDR3aa: CASTLTAGGVTDTQYF; CDR3nt: TGTGCCAGCACCCTAACGGCGGGAGGGGTCACAGATACGCAGTATTTT
abundance: -; j_gene: TRBJ2-3; d_gene: -; v_gene: TRBV14; CDR3aa: CASSHRGVAGQYF; CDR3nt: TGTGCCAGCAGCCATCGCGGGGTTGCCGGGCAGTATTTT
abundance: many; j_gene: TRBJ1-2; d_gene: -; v_gene: TRBV5-4; CDR3aa: CASSFLPGQYYGYTF; CDR3nt: TGTGCCAGCAGCTTTCTGCCGGGGCAATACTATGGCTACACCTTC
abundance: -; j_gene: TRBJ2-7; d_gene: TRBD1; v_gene: TRBV19; CDR3aa: CASSAGTRQGAYEQYF; CDR3nt: TGTGCCAGTAGTGCCGGAACCCGACAGGGGGCCTACGAGCAGTACTTC
abundance: few; j_gene: TRBJ1-4; d_gene: -; v_gene: TRBV4-1; CDR3aa: CASSQIEGRDEKLFF; CDR3nt: TGCGCCAGCAGCCAGATCGAGGGGCGGGATGAAAAACTGTTTTTT
abundance: -; j_gene: TRBJ2-3; d_gene: -; v_gene: TRBV7-9; CDR3aa: CASSLVPRSTDTQYF; CDR3nt: TGTGCCAGCAGCTTAGTCCCCCGGAGCACAGATACGCAGTATTTT
abundance: many; j_gene: TRBJ1-2; d_gene: -; v_gene: TRBV7-9; CDR3aa: CASSLDRGYTF; CDR3nt: TGTGCCAGCAGCTTAGACAGGGGCTACACCTTC
abundance: -; j_gene: TRBJ1-2; d_gene: -; v_gene: TRBV28; CDR3aa: CASISLSTATGYGYTF; CDR3nt: TGTGCCAGCATCTCACTTTCTACCGCAACTGGGTATGGCTACACCTTC
abundance: -; j_gene: TRBJ1-1; d_gene: -; v_gene: TRBV29-1; CDR3aa: CSVALRIEGSEAFF; CDR3nt: TGCAGCGTTGCCCTCCGAATTGAAGGGTCTGAAGCTTTCTTT
abundance: few; j_gene: TRBJ2-3; d_gene: TRBD2; v_gene: TRBV5-4; CDR3aa: CASSSMVGGGADTQYF; CDR3nt: TGTGCCAGCAGCTCGATGGTCGGGGGAGGGGCAGATACGCAGTATTTT
abundance: -; j_gene: TRBJ2-1; d_gene: TRBD2; v_gene: TRBV9; CDR3aa: CASTERGGSSYNEQFF; CDR3nt: TGTGCCAGCACCGAACGCGGCGGGAGCTCCTACAATGAGCAGTTCTTC